A single sample gave rise to the 12 T cell receptor beta chains below, sequenced in a study of siplizumab effects on memory and regulatory T cells. The assay was immunoSEQ multiplex PCR, and TCRdb's table has in-frame clones only and misses some. The table records about 100,000 clones, 94% of them present only once. Sample: non-Treg CD4+ T cells sorted from blood. These receptors all come from a human donor in good health.

Here the CDR3 DNA reads TGTGCCAGCAGCGATGGGACTAGCGGGCCCCTTGATGAGCAGTTCTTC. Residues: CASSDGTSGPLDEQFF. The chain uses TRBV9 and TRBJ2-1; 12 bases are a match to TRBD2. CDR1 is SGDLS and CDR2 is YYNGEE in the germline V gene. CDR3 length equals 16 residues. The V gene end was trimmed by 3 bases and the J gene end by 8 bases; junction bases not matched to a gene: 9.

The rearrangement links TRBV7-9 to TRBJ2-7; no definite D call. Germline CDR1 reads SEHNR; CDR2 reads FQNEAQ (reference sequence). The ends were cut back, 1 base at V and 5 bases at J, with 6 bases in the middle. This CDR3 region has 12 residues. CDR3 coding DNA: TGTGCCAGCAGCTTAGTTGAGGACGAGCAGTACTTC. It translates to CASSLVEDEQYF.

The chain employs TRBV5-1 and TRBJ2-3; 7 nucleotides agree with TRBD2. Germline loops: CDR1 SGHRS, CDR2 YFSETQ. Losses at the gene ends were 7 bases for V and 1 base for J; bases not matched to a gene: 6. This CDR3 has 14 residues. CDR3 sequence: CASGRTRGTDTQYF. The CDR3 DNA follows: TGCGCCAGCGGGAGGACTAGGGGCACAGATACGCAGTATTTT. Filled out from reference TRBV5-1 and TRBJ2-3, the complete variable domain reads KAGVTQTPRYLIKTRGQQVTLSCSPISGHRSVSWYQQTPGQGLQFLFEYFSETQRNKGNFPGRFSGRQFSNSRSEMNVSTLELGDSALYLCASGRTRGTDTQYFGPGTRLTVL.

The chain has TRBV7-2 and TRBJ1-2; TRBD1 matches at 8 bases. This CDR3 comprises 14 residues. The germline CDR1 and CDR2 sequences are SGHTA and FQGNSA. After removal of 1 base from V and 4 bases from J, the junction contained 2 bases not matched to a gene. Written as DNA, the CDR3 is TGTGCCAGCAGCTTAGGGACAGGGCTCTATGGCTACACCTTC. It is translated as CASSLGTGLYGYTF. Full variable domain (remainder filled in from reference TRBV7-2 and TRBJ1-2): GAGVSQSPSNKVTEKGKDVELRCDPISGHTALYWYRQSLGQGLEFLIYFQGNSAPDKSGLPSDRFSAERTGGSVSTLTIQRTQQEDSAVYLCASSLGTGLYGYTFGSGTRLTVV.

This clone was seen once. The CDR3 loop is CASSLAGDSSYNEQFF. DNA for the CDR3: TGTGCCAGCAGCTTAGCCGGGGACAGTTCCTACAATGAGCAGTTCTTC. The chain combines TRBV13 with TRBJ2-1, with 7 bases identical to TRBD1. V lost 1 base, J lost 1 base, and 4 bases stayed unmatched. The CDR3 contains 16 residues. Germline V gene lookup returns CDR1 PRHDT and CDR2 FYEKMQ (reference sequence).

V is TRBV11-2 and J is TRBJ2-6; 10 nucleotides match TRBD1. CDR3 length equals 17 residues. V shed 5 bases and J 4 bases; nucleotides not matched to a gene: 8. Germline values: CDR1 SGHAT, CDR2 FQNNGV. The CDR3 nucleotides are TGTGCCAGCAGCACCCGGGACAGGGGAGCAGGGGCCAACGTCCTGACTTTC. Its protein product is CASSTRDRGAGANVLTF.

Of note for this clone: Other DNA sequences in this specimen translate into the identical CDR3. The chain joins TRBV7-9 to TRBJ2-2; tentatively, D is TRBD1 or TRBD2 (5 bases each). The ends were cut back, 5 bases at V and 1 base at J, with 11 bases in the middle. CDR3 length: 15 amino acids. CDR1 and CDR2 from the germline V gene are SEHNR and FQNEAQ (reference sequence). The CDR3 reads CASSPGTKNTGELFF. Written as DNA, the CDR3 is TGTGCCAGCAGCCCCGGGACCAAGAACACCGGGGAGCTGTTTTTT. Based on the CDR3 plus reference TRBV7-9 and TRBJ2-2, the full variable domain is DTGVSQNPRHKITKRGQNVTFRCDPISEHNRLYWYRQTLGQGPEFLTYFQNEAQLEKSRLLSDRFSAERPKGSFSTLEIQRTEQGDSAMYLCASSPGTKNTGELFFGEGSRLTVL.

The chain has TRBV5-1 and TRBJ2-7, with 10 positions matching TRBD2. This CDR3 comprises 18 residues. Unmatched junction bases numbered 11, after V lost 2 bases and J lost 0 bases. Germline V gene lookup returns CDR1 SGHRS and CDR2 YFSETQ. The CDR3: CASSFAGTSVLSSYEQYF. CDR3 DNA: TGCGCCAGCAGCTTCGCCGGGACTAGCGTGCTTAGCTCCTACGAGCAGTACTTC.

The V and J genes are TRBV14 and TRBJ1-1; D is uncertain. The V gene lost 0 bases and the J gene lost 5 bases, with 13 bases spanning the gap. The CDR3 runs to 15 residues. Germline V lookup: CDR1 SGHDN, CDR2 FVKESK. CDR3 protein: CASSQEWRVRTEAFF. The CDR3 coding sequence is TGTGCCAGCAGCCAAGAATGGAGGGTTCGGACTGAAGCTTTCTTT.

The CDR3, as DNA: TGTGCCAGCAGCTCAAGACTAGCGGGGAAATACTACGAGCAGTACTTC. Residues: CASSSRLAGKYYEQYF. The rearrangement uses TRBV7-6 and TRBJ2-7, with TRBD2 matching over 11 bases. Trimming at V came to 4 bases and at J to 3 bases, leaving 8 bases not matched to a gene. CDR3 length: 16 residues. Germline lookup yields CDR1 SGHVS and CDR2 FNYEAQ.

This chain uses TRBV6-6 with TRBJ1-1; 9 bases map to TRBD1. This CDR3 has 14 residues. V shed 10 bases and J 1 base; nucleotides not matched to a gene: 7. CDR1 is MNHNY and CDR2 is SVGAGI in the germline V gene (reference sequence). Here the CDR3 reads CAIAPGQGNTEAFF. In nucleotides, the CDR3 is TGTGCCATCGCGCCGGGACAGGGGAACACTGAAGCTTTCTTT.

The V gene is TRBV5-4, the J gene TRBJ2-5; possible D gene TRBD1, 5 bases. Germline V CDR1 and CDR2: SGHNT, YYREEE (reference sequence). Trimming cost V 3 bases and J 9 bases, with 18 bases left between them. This CDR3 contains 14 residues. The chain's CDR3 is CASSSPLPQGAQYF. For the CDR3, the DNA is TGTGCCAGCAGCTCTCCGCTCCCTCAAGGGGCCCAGTACTTC.